One sample yielded the 27 T cell receptor beta chains listed below, sequenced in a study of blood T cell repertoires in COVID-19. Produced via immunoSEQ multiplex PCR; TCRdb's table is partial and in-frame only. The data contain some 200,000 clones, approximately 90% of them seen just once; the ten biggest clones take up around 12%. Sample: peripheral blood. These receptors originate from a woman aged 70-85 years with COVID-19, enrolled during active disease.

The chain couples TRBV10-2 to TRBJ2-5; TRBD1 matches at 9 bases. The CDR3 runs 14 residues. V lost 9 bases and J lost 5; bases outside the gene matches: 10. Germline values: CDR1 WSHSY, CDR2 SAAADI. The CDR3 sequence: CASGGTGPWETQYF. In DNA, the CDR3 is TGCGCCAGTGGGGGGACAGGGCCATGGGAGACCCAGTACTTC.

J is TRBJ2-5 and V is TRBV2; D is perhaps TRBD2 (6 bases). The germline V gene has CDR1 SNHLY and CDR2 FYNNEI. The CDR3 is 13 amino acids. Trimming pared 7 bases from V and 2 bases from J, leaving 11 bases between. The CDR3 loop reads CASNRGKQETQYF. CDR3 nucleotide sequence: TGTGCCAGCAATCGGGGGAAACAAGAGACCCAGTACTTC.

The genes are TRBV27 and TRBJ1-4; D not certain. The ends were cut back, 6 bases at V and 3 bases at J, with 11 bases in the middle. The CDR3 is made up of 14 amino acids. CDR1 is MNHEY and CDR2 is SMNVEV in the germline V gene (reference sequence). The CDR3 bases are TGTGCCAGCAGGGTCTCTGTAGCTAATGAAAAACTGTTTTTT. Translating it yields CASRVSVANEKLFF.

This chain links TRBV19 with TRBJ1-2, with 10 bases aligning to TRBD1. Losses at the gene ends were 7 bases for V and 4 bases for J; bases not matched to a gene: 9. The germline V gene has CDR1 LNHDA and CDR2 SQIVND (reference sequence). The CDR3 totals 15 residues. The CDR3 loop reads CASNRDRGQGYGYTF. The DNA for the CDR3 is TGTGCCAGTAATAGAGACAGGGGGCAAGGCTATGGCTACACCTTC.

V is TRBV10-1 and J is TRBJ1-4; the D gene is possibly TRBD1 (6 bases). Trimming removed 10 bases at V and 4 bases at J, with 16 bases between. From germline, CDR1 is WNHNN and CDR2 SYGVQD (reference sequence). The CDR3 sequence is 14 residues long. CDR3 DNA: TGCGCCATCCTCACGGGACACGTTAATGAAAAACTGTTTTTT. It specifies CAILTGHVNEKLFF.

The rearrangement joins TRBV27 to TRBJ1-6; TRBD1 might be the D (5 bases). The CDR3 totals 13 residues. Germline lookup yields CDR1 MNHEY and CDR2 SMNVEV (reference sequence). V lost 5 bases and J 7 bases, leaving 9 bases between the germline ends. The CDR3, as DNA: TGTGCCAGCAGTCCCCGACAGAATTCACCCCTCCACTTT. Its translation: CASSPRQNSPLHF.

The genes are TRBV16 and TRBJ1-2; 7 nucleotides align to TRBD1. The CDR3 covers 15 residues. V was clipped by 2 bases and J by 7 bases; unmatched bases: 10. Germline V gene sequence: CDR1 KGHSY, CDR2 FQNENV. Here the CDR3 reads CASSQQSGGLVGYTF. The CDR3 bases are TGTGCCAGCAGCCAACAGTCAGGGGGATTAGTTGGCTACACCTTC.

J is TRBJ2-2 and V is TRBV9; TRBD1 aligns across 9 bases. CDR1 and CDR2 (germline): SGDLS, YYNGEE. The V and J ends lost 7 bases and 6 bases, in that order; junction bases with no gene match: 7. The CDR3 is made up of 14 amino acids. CDR3 nucleotide sequence: TGTGCCAGCGGAGGACAGGGGAGATCCGGGGAGCTGTTTTTT. It yields the protein CASGGQGRSGELFF.

This clone was detected a few times. The V and J genes are TRBV14 and TRBJ1-6; no clear D gene. CDR3 size: 16 residues. With 1 base removed from V and 7 bases from J, the gap between germline ends came to 14 bases. Germline V gene sequence: CDR1 SGHDN, CDR2 FVKESK. The CDR3 reads CASSQAGRVNNSPLHF. The CDR3 bases are TGTGCCAGCAGCCAAGCCGGCCGGGTGAACAATTCACCCCTCCACTTT.

The rearrangement links TRBV24-1 to TRBJ1-5; no definite D call. The CDR3 covers 14 residues. Germline loops: CDR1 KGHDR, CDR2 SFDVKD. Trimming removed 10 bases at V and 2 bases at J, with 14 bases between. The DNA for the CDR3 is TGTGCCACTAAGGACTCAGGAGGCAATCAGCCCCAGCATTTT. As protein: CATKDSGGNQPQHF.

The genes are TRBV7-9 and TRBJ1-6, with 9 bases that match TRBD1. Germline V lookup: CDR1 SEHNR, CDR2 FQNEAQ (reference sequence). The V gene end was trimmed by 4 bases and the J gene end by 9 bases; junction bases not matched to a gene: 7. CDR3 length: 15 residues. CDR3 residues: CASSSTGTGSSPLHF. As DNA, the CDR3 is TGTGCCAGCAGCTCAACCGGGACAGGGAGTTCACCCCTCCACTTT.

The genes are TRBV5-1 and TRBJ1-5, with no clear D. V was trimmed by 4 bases and J by 4 bases, leaving 6 bases between them. Germline V lookup: CDR1 SGHRS, CDR2 YFSETQ. The CDR3 consists of 12 residues. The CDR3 nucleotides are TGCGCCAGCAGCGTCGGGAATCAGCCCCAGCATTTT. Translated, it gives CASSVGNQPQHF.

This clone was picked up a small number of times. V gene TRBV9 combines with J gene TRBJ1-1; possibly TRBD1 for D (6 bases). V lost 0 bases, J lost 7 bases, and 13 bases lay in between. Per the germline V gene, CDR1 is SGDLS and CDR2 is YYNGEE. The CDR3 spans 14 residues. CDR3 bases: TGTGCCAGCAGCGTAGGTAACAGGGTGGGTGAAGCTTTCTTT. It translates to CASSVGNRVGEAFF.

This clone was seen a few times. The chain combines TRBV7-2 with TRBJ1-5; tentatively, D is TRBD1 (5 bases). V lost 4 bases and J 0 bases, leaving 10 bases between the germline ends. This CDR3 is 15 amino acids long. Germline CDR1 and CDR2: SGHTA and FQGNSA. CDR3 protein: CASSSTGYSNQPQHF. CDR3 in DNA: TGTGCCAGCAGCTCCACAGGCTATAGCAATCAGCCCCAGCATTTT. Drawing the rest from reference TRBV7-2 and TRBJ1-5, the complete variable domain is GAGVSQSPSNKVTEKGKDVELRCDPISGHTALYWYRQSLGQGLEFLIYFQGNSAPDKSGLPSDRFSAERTGGSVSTLTIQRTQQEDSAVYLCASSSTGYSNQPQHFGDGTRLSIL.

CDR3 sequence reads: CASSTAADRRSYEQYF. DNA of the CDR3: TGTGCCAGCAGTACGGCGGCGGACAGGCGGTCCTACGAGCAGTACTTC. The V call is TRBV28, the J call TRBJ2-7; 7 bases fit TRBD1. The V and J ends lost 5 bases and 1 base, in that order; junction bases with no gene match: 11. Germline V CDR1 and CDR2: MDHEN, SYDVKM. The CDR3 is made up of 16 amino acids.

The chain employs TRBV4-2 and TRBJ2-5; D gene ambiguous. Trimming took off 0 bases at V and 5 bases at J, with 10 bases between the two ends. CDR1 and CDR2 from the germline V gene are LGHNA and YNFKEQ. The CDR3 has 14 residues. CDR3 residues: CASSQDVGWETQYF. CDR3 DNA: TGTGCCAGCAGCCAAGACGTCGGTTGGGAGACCCAGTACTTC.

This clone was counted once. The chain couples TRBV11-2 to TRBJ1-5; D is uncertain. Trimming removed 1 base from V and 0 bases from J, with 7 bases in between. There are 15 residues in the CDR3. Germline CDR1 reads SGHAT; CDR2 reads FQNNGV. CDR3 nucleotide sequence: TGTGCCAGCAGCTTAGGGAGGAATAGCAATCAGCCCCAGCATTTT. Translating it yields CASSLGRNSNQPQHF.

This clone was observed a single time. V and J are TRBV29-1 and TRBJ2-2; 11 nucleotides match TRBD2. CDR3 size: 16 residues. Germline V gives CDR1 SQVTM, CDR2 ANQGSEA. Trimming took 4 bases from V and 4 from J; bases not matched to a gene: 8. The CDR3 DNA follows: TGCAGCGTTGCACTAGCGGGAGCGTCCCCCACCGGGGAGCTGTTTTTT. This sequence encodes CSVALAGASPTGELFF.

In this sample, this clone turned up a few times. The chain recombines TRBV11-3 with TRBJ2-1; D is possibly TRBD2 (5 bases). V was pared by 5 bases and J by 5 bases, with 13 bases between. The germline gives CDR1 SGHNT, CDR2 YENEEA. The CDR3 has 14 amino acids. The CDR3 region is CASSRRSRDNEQFF. The CDR3 DNA reads TGTGCCAGCAGCCGGAGGTCCCGGGACAATGAGCAGTTCTTC.

The chain joins TRBV19 to TRBJ2-1; 13 nucleotides line up with TRBD2. CDR3 length equals 16 residues. Trimming removed 6 bases from V and 5 bases from J; junction bases left unmatched: 7. Germline CDR1 reads LNHDA; CDR2 reads SQIVND (reference sequence). The CDR3 bases are TGTGCCAGTAGGGAATTAGGGACTAGCGGGAACAATGAGCAGTTCTTC. Its translation: CASRELGTSGNNEQFF.

The chain uses TRBV4-1 and TRBJ2-5, with D possibly being TRBD1 (5 bases). CDR3 length: 16 residues. Trimming pared 4 bases from V and 5 bases from J, leaving 20 bases between. Germline V gene lookup returns CDR1 MGHRA and CDR2 YSYEKL. CDR3 nucleotides: TGCGCCAGCAGCCCGAGGCTAAGGGGCGGTTGGGAGACCCAGTACTTC. This gives the protein CASSPRLRGGWETQYF.

The chain employs TRBV28 and TRBJ2-7; D might be TRBD2 (5 bases). The CDR3 has 14 amino acids. CDR1 and CDR2 (germline): MDHEN, SYDVKM. V lost 2 bases, J lost 1 base, and 9 bases lay in between. The CDR3 loop reads CASSLAGASYEQYF. The CDR3 DNA reads as TGTGCCAGCAGTTTAGCGGGCGCGTCCTACGAGCAGTACTTC.

The V call is TRBV5-1, the J call TRBJ2-7; a possible D gene is TRBD2 (6 bases). With 7 bases removed from V and 2 bases from J, the gap between germline ends came to 16 bases. CDR1 SGHRS and CDR2 YFSETQ come from the germline V gene. This CDR3 region has 14 residues. The CDR3 reads CASGLGRPPYEQYF. The CDR3 nucleotides are TGCGCCAGCGGCCTCGGGAGACCCCCCTACGAGCAGTACTTC. The full variable domain, completed using reference TRBV5-1 and TRBJ2-7, is KAGVTQTPRYLIKTRGQQVTLSCSPISGHRSVSWYQQTPGQGLQFLFEYFSETQRNKGNFPGRFSGRQFSNSRSEMNVSTLELGDSALYLCASGLGRPPYEQYFGPGTRLTVT.

The chain employs TRBV7-3 and TRBJ1-1, with D perhaps TRBD1 (6 bases). The ends were cut back, 5 bases at V and 1 base at J, with 11 bases in the middle. Germline lookup yields CDR1 SGHTA and CDR2 FQGTGA. The CDR3 runs 14 residues. CDR3 nucleotide sequence: TGTGCCAGCAGCACTGGACAGCCGAACACTGAAGCTTTCTTT. This sequence encodes CASSTGQPNTEAFF.

V and J are TRBV5-4 and TRBJ1-2; maybe TRBD1 (6 bases). The CDR3 totals 14 residues. Germline CDR1 SGHNT, CDR2 YYREEE (reference sequence). The V gene lost 1 base and the J gene lost 2 bases, with 9 bases spanning the gap. In nucleotides, the CDR3 is TGTGCCAGCAGCTTGCAGGGGCGAAACTATGGCTACACCTTC. Protein sequence: CASSLQGRNYGYTF.

The chain uses TRBV28 and TRBJ1-5, with 8 bases lining up with TRBD1. Trimming at V came to 4 bases and at J to 5 bases, leaving 4 bases not matched to a gene. This CDR3 spans 14 amino acids. The germline CDR1 and CDR2 sequences are MDHEN and SYDVKM. CDR3 loop: CASSSTGAYQPQHF. The DNA for the CDR3 is TGTGCCAGCAGTTCGACAGGGGCTTATCAGCCCCAGCATTTT.

The chain uses TRBV5-4 and TRBJ2-2; D is perhaps TRBD2 (5 bases). V lost 3 bases, J lost 1 base, and 10 bases lay in between. Germline-derived CDR1 and CDR2 are SGHNT and YYREEE (reference sequence). The length of the CDR3 is 15 residues. CDR3 sequence reads: CASSSRAVNTGELFF. The CDR3 bases are TGTGCCAGCAGCTCAAGAGCGGTGAACACCGGGGAGCTGTTTTTT.